The present entry profiles one T cell receptor (beta chain) with its context. This sample was included in a study of T cell changes during pregnancy in multiple sclerosis. Data came from immunoSEQ multiplex PCR; TCRdb stores just in-frame clones and leaves some out. Of around 8,100 clones in the sample, around 90% were seen once. This CDR3 has 18 residues. Losses at the gene ends were 1 base for V and 6 bases for J; bases not matched to a gene: 9. In germline, CDR1 is MNHEY, CDR2 SMNVEV (reference sequence). The chain recombines TRBV27 with TRBJ1-6, with 10 bases matching TRBD1. The sequences come from CD8+ T cells from peripheral blood mononuclear cells, collected in the first trimester of pregnancy. This TCR was sampled from a female donor in good health, enrolled as a control in a pregnancy study. The CDR3 DNA sequence: TGTGCCAGCAGTTTATTCCCGGACAGGGGGACCGGTAATTCACCCCTCCACTTT. Translated, it gives CASSLFPDRGTGNSPLHF.